Each of the 8 T cell receptor beta chains below was sequenced from the same sample in a study of graft-versus-host responses after intestinal transplantation. The assay was immunoSEQ multiplex PCR, and TCRdb's table has in-frame clones only and misses some. The sample records about 9,700 clones, roughly 32% being singletons. Source: alloreactive CD4+ T cells from a mixed lymphocyte reaction culture, taken before transplantation. Subset given: CFSE-low proliferating T cells sorted from approximately 6-day pre-transplant mixed lymphocyte reaction (GvH or HvG direction). The source of these receptors is a human patient who was an organ donor for intestinal transplantation.

The genes are TRBV5-4 and TRBJ2-5; 8 nucleotides match TRBD2. This CDR3 has 15 amino acids. Germline CDR1 SGHNT, CDR2 YYREEE (reference sequence). V shed 4 bases and J 7 bases; nucleotides not matched to a gene: 12. CDR3 region: CASSTINSGVGTQYF. Here the CDR3 DNA reads TGTGCCAGCAGCACTATCAATAGCGGGGTTGGGACCCAGTACTTC. Full variable domain (remainder filled in from reference TRBV5-4 and TRBJ2-5): ETGVTQSPTHLIKTRGQQVTLRCSSQSGHNTVSWYQQALGQGPQFIFQYYREEENGRGNFPPRFSGLQFPNYSSELNVNALELDDSALYLCASSTINSGVGTQYFGPGTRLLVL.

V usage is TRBV7-2 and J usage is TRBJ2-5; D is undetermined. The CDR3 contains 13 residues. Germline CDR1 is SGHTA and CDR2 is FQGNSA. V lost 3 bases, J lost 5 bases, and 10 bases lay in between. Here the CDR3 DNA reads TGTGCCAGCAGCTTCCGCCGGTCGGAGACCCAGTACTTC. Translating gives CASSFRRSETQYF.

This clone has more than one count but fewer than ten. This chain connects TRBV30 to TRBJ2-3; D gene unclear. The V gene lost 4 bases and the J gene lost 2 bases, with 10 bases spanning the gap. The CDR3 runs to 13 residues. Germline V gene data show CDR1 as GTSNPN and CDR2 as SVGIG (reference sequence). The CDR3 DNA sequence: TGTGCCTGGAATATTAGAAACACAGATACGCAGTATTTT. This translates into CAWNIRNTDTQYF.

The rearrangement joins TRBV18 to TRBJ1-5; D perhaps matches TRBD1 (5 bases). Trimming took off 0 bases at V and 3 bases at J, with 9 bases between the two ends. The CDR3 contains 15 residues. Germline CDR1 reads KGHSH; CDR2 reads LQKENI. The CDR3 sequence is CASSPPGLANQPQHF. Written as DNA, the CDR3 is TGTGCCAGCTCACCACCGGGGCTAGCCAATCAGCCCCAGCATTTT.

Relative to its sample, this clone is medium-sized. This chain uses TRBV5-1 with TRBJ1-1; 9 bases fit TRBD1. The trim removed 4 bases at V and 5 bases at J, leaving 3 bases unmatched. CDR1 and CDR2 (germline): SGHRS, YFSETQ. The CDR3 length is 13 residues. CDR3 in DNA: TGCGCCAGCAGCCCGGACAGGGGTACTGAAGCTTTCTTT. Translating it yields CASSPDRGTEAFF.

The chain is built from TRBV12-5 and TRBJ1-2, with D possibly matching TRBD1 (6 bases). CDR3 length: 14 amino acids. Trimming took 5 bases from V and 8 from J, leaving 18 bases between them. CDR1 is LGHNT, CDR2 FRNRAP, per germline. The CDR3 bases are TGTGCTAGTGGTCTGACAAAGACAGGAGCCGGCTACACCTTC. It encodes CASGLTKTGAGYTF.

The chain combines TRBV21-1 with TRBJ1-2. TRBV21-1 counts as a pseudogene. This CDR3 spans 16 amino acids. The CDR3 DNA is TGTGCCAGCAGCAAAGCCGTAAGAGAGCCTAACTATGGCTACACCTTC. The encoded protein is CASSKAVREPNYGYTF.

The V call is TRBV11-3, the J call TRBJ1-2; no clear D gene. With 2 bases removed from V and 0 bases from J, the gap between germline ends came to 10 bases. The CDR3 runs to 15 residues. Germline V gives CDR1 SGHNT, CDR2 YENEEA. CDR3 residues: CASSLWAKTNYGYTF. CDR3 in DNA: TGTGCCAGCAGCTTATGGGCCAAAACTAACTATGGCTACACCTTC.